A few counts support the clone carrying this T cell receptor (beta chain). Antigen: not known. This entry belongs to a study of T cell repertoires in cytomegalovirus infection. Study-wide background: HLA-B-restricted CMV epitopes that are well studied were used alongside recently identified HLA-C-restricted ones.

Via MiXCR, TCRdb re-called the reads, giving one row per CDR3 protein. Here the sample spans about 570,000 distinct CDR3 sequences, over 35% being singletons. The CDR3 covers 16 residues. Trimming took 1 base from V and 1 from J; bases not matched to a gene: 4. Germline CDR1 SGHVS, CDR2 FNYEAQ. Study results and limitations: Summed public TCR beta family frequency identified CMV carriers bearing the relevant HLA.

This chain uses TRBV7-6 with TRBJ2-1; 7 bases line up with TRBD2. The sample here was cultured PBMCs, taken from culture after CMV antigen stimulation. This TCR was recovered from a human donor in good health (CMV status not recorded). Some clones in this sample may be carry-over from other donors' samples. The CDR3 DNA reads TGTGCCAGCAGCTTAGGGCTAGCGGCTTCCTACAATGAGCAGTTCTTC. Translating it yields CASSLGLAASYNEQFF.